This TCR beta chain appears in the sequencing data of a study of CD8 T cells in Susac syndrome. Sequencing of TCR beta was undertaken in CD8+ and CD4+ T cells derived from blood. The patients who served as multiple sclerosis controls were treatment-naive and had stable or active relapsing-remitting disease that fulfilled the revised McDonald criteria. TEMRA cells were FACS-enriched, with CD8+ and CD4+ T cells isolated negatively. It was with random hexamers that roughly 0.5 to 1 ug RNA was reverse transcribed. Amplification of the TCR beta CDR3 was carried out by immunoSEQ multiplex PCR, which spanned a total of 54 Vbeta and 13 Jbeta segments. In TCRdb, the immunoSEQ multiplex PCR reads were re-called with MiXCR into one record per CDR3 protein. The data hold 190,000 or so distinct CDR3 sequences, with around 93% observed a single time. This CDR3 is built from 15 residues. V lost 2 bases and J lost 0, with 8 bases in between. CDR1 and CDR2 (germline): LGHDT, YNNKEL (reference sequence).

The J gene is TRBJ1-5, the V gene TRBV3-1; no definite D call. This receptor was obtained from a human donor with multiple sclerosis. The sequenced sample was CD4+ T cells from PBMCs. DNA for the CDR3: TGTGCCAGCAGCCAATCTACGGGTAGCAATCAGCCCCAGCATTTT. It encodes CASSQSTGSNQPQHF.